A single sample gave rise to the 32 T cell receptor beta chains below, sequenced in a study of blood T cells in healthy people across ages. Together with a sample-barcoded 5' primer, a J-beta primer mix was included in a second PCR lasting 7 to 11 cycles. TCRdb reanalysed the 5' RACE reads using MiXCR and keeps one entry per CDR3 protein. The sample has about 1.1 million distinct CDR3 sequences; around two fifths are singletons. The specimen sequenced was blood. The origin of the receptors is a young man in good health.

In DNA form, the CDR3 reads TGCAGTGCTAGAAACCTCCGGGACAACTACAATGAGCAGTTCTTC. Protein product: CSARNLRDNYNEQFF. V is TRBV20-1 and J is TRBJ2-1, with D possibly being TRBD1 (6 bases). The CDR3 consists of 15 residues. The germline V and J ends were trimmed by 2 bases and 3 bases, with 14 bases remaining between them. Germline CDR1 and CDR2: DFQATT and SNEGSKA (reference sequence).

The chain links TRBV9 to TRBJ2-3; D may correspond to TRBD1 or TRBD2 (5 bases each). V was pared by 0 bases and J by 3 bases, with 11 bases between. This CDR3 has 15 amino acids. CDR1 SGDLS and CDR2 YYNGEE come from the germline V gene. This CDR3 reads CASSVGGSPTDTQYF. The CDR3 DNA reads as TGTGCCAGCAGCGTAGGGGGGAGCCCTACAGATACGCAGTATTTT.

This clonotype came up many times. V is TRBV4-2 and J is TRBJ1-2; unclear D gene. CDR1 is LGHNA and CDR2 is YNFKEQ in the germline V gene. The V gene lost 4 bases and the J gene lost 6 bases, with 15 bases spanning the gap. The CDR3 length is 14 residues. CDR3 protein: CASSPGPLDDGYTF. CDR3 nucleotide sequence: TGTGCCAGCAGCCCTGGGCCGTTGGATGATGGCTACACCTTC.

J is TRBJ2-3 and V is TRBV6-1; 7 bases match TRBD1. This CDR3 has 15 amino acids. CDR1 is MNHNS, CDR2 SASEGT, per germline. Unmatched junction bases numbered 10, after V lost 8 bases and J lost 2 bases. DNA for the CDR3: TGTGCCAGCGGCTCCGGGACAGCACACACAGATACGCAGTATTTT. It translates to CASGSGTAHTDTQYF.

This chain links TRBV7-2 with TRBJ2-7; 7 bases align to TRBD2. The J call may be mistaken, given a closer DNA end match to TRBJ2-5. The CDR3 covers 17 residues. Per the germline V gene, CDR1 is SGHTA and CDR2 is FQGNSA. CDR3 nucleotide sequence: TGTGCCAGCAGCTTAGCTGTTTACGGGGGGTTACAAGAGACCCAGTACTTC. Amino acids: CASSLAVYGGLQETQYF.

The chain recombines TRBV4-2 with TRBJ1-2, with a weak D call TRBD1 (6 bases). CDR3 length: 15 amino acids. Germline V lookup: CDR1 LGHNA, CDR2 YNFKEQ. V was pared by 5 bases and J by 0 bases, with 13 bases between. The CDR3 DNA reads as TGTGCCAGCAGCGACCCCCGGGACACTAACTATGGCTACACCTTC. Translating it yields CASSDPRDTNYGYTF.

This clonotype was detected a few times. The V gene is TRBV20-1, the J gene TRBJ2-5; a weak D match, TRBD2 (6 bases). Germline-derived CDR1 and CDR2 are DFQATT and SNEGSKA (reference sequence). Trimming stripped 3 bases from V and 1 base from J, with 18 bases between. The CDR3 is made up of 16 amino acids. The CDR3 coding sequence is TGCAGTGCTAGGTGGCTGGCGGGGAAAACCCAAGAGACCCAGTACTTC. Protein product: CSARWLAGKTQETQYF.

The J gene is TRBJ2-1, the V gene TRBV6-5; TRBD1 matches at 8 bases. The tail of the sequence fits TRBJ2-7 better, so the J call may be wrong. From germline, CDR1 is MNHEY and CDR2 SVGAGI. The CDR3 runs to 16 residues. In DNA, the CDR3 is TGTGCCAGCAGTCCAACAGGGGGTGAGACCTACAATGAGCAGTACTTC. This codes for CASSPTGGETYNEQYF.

The chain uses TRBV12-3 or TRBV12-4 and TRBJ1-2; D unclear. The CDR3 extends over 14 amino acids. Trimming pared 3 bases from V and 8 bases from J, leaving 16 bases between. The CDR3 loop is CASSFAEGPGGYTF. CDR3 nucleotides: TGTGCCAGCAGTTTTGCAGAGGGTCCCGGGGGCTACACCTTC.

The chain combines TRBV6-5 with TRBJ1-5; perhaps TRBD1 as D (6 bases). The ends were cut back, 2 bases at V and 6 bases at J, with 8 bases in the middle. This CDR3 is built from 13 residues. Germline V CDR1 and CDR2: MNHEY, SVGAGI. The CDR3 is CASSYGGAQPQHF. The CDR3 nucleotides are TGTGCCAGCAGTTACGGGGGGGCTCAGCCCCAGCATTTT.

The chain carries TRBV5-1 and TRBJ2-5; D is possibly TRBD1 (6 bases). The assigned J gene may be wrong: the sequence end matches TRBJ2-7 better. Per germline, CDR1 SGHRS and CDR2 YFSETQ. The length of the CDR3 is 16 residues. In nucleotides, the CDR3 is TGCGCCAGCAGCTTGGCCACGCAGGGGCCGGCCTACGAGCAGTACTTC. It specifies CASSLATQGPAYEQYF.

This chain links TRBV12-3 or TRBV12-4 with TRBJ1-1; the D is unclear. V was trimmed by 8 bases and J by 1 base, leaving 11 bases between them. The CDR3 runs 13 residues. The CDR3 region is CASGRERNTEAFF. The CDR3 DNA follows: TGTGCCAGCGGGAGGGAAAGGAACACTGAAGCTTTCTTT.

This clonotype has just a few counts. The chain combines TRBV4-1 with TRBJ1-6; no firm D call. CDR1 and CDR2 (germline): MGHRA, YSYEKL. V lost 2 bases and J 10 bases, leaving 15 bases between the germline ends. This CDR3 is 15 amino acids long. The chain's CDR3 is CASSQYMEILSPLHF. CDR3 sequence (DNA): TGCGCCAGCAGCCAATACATGGAGATTTTATCACCCCTCCACTTT.

This chain connects TRBV20-1 to TRBJ1-2, with 10 bases that match TRBD1. The CDR3 contains 14 residues. Germline V gene lookup returns CDR1 DFQATT and CDR2 SNEGSKA (reference sequence). The V segment lost 3 bases and the J segment 2 bases; nucleotides outside the gene matches: 3. As DNA, the CDR3 is TGCAGTGCTAGTCCGGGACAGGGGAACTATGGCTACACCTTC. This codes for CSASPGQGNYGYTF.

V gene TRBV18 combines with J gene TRBJ2-4; 8 positions match TRBD1. The tail of the sequence fits TRBJ2-7 better, so the J call may be wrong. CDR1 and CDR2 (germline): KGHSH, LQKENI. The CDR3 contains 14 residues. The CDR3 is CASSQGAQAYEQYF. The CDR3 nucleotides read TGTGCCAGCTCGCAGGGGGCGCAGGCCTACGAGCAGTACTTC.

This sequence joins TRBV12-3 or TRBV12-4 and TRBJ2-3, with TRBD1 identical over 8 bases. The CDR3 runs to 15 residues. V was clipped by 6 bases and J by 4 bases; unmatched bases: 9. The CDR3 protein is CASSPGGTSADTQYF. CDR3 in DNA: TGTGCCAGCAGCCCAGGGGGCACAAGTGCAGATACGCAGTATTTT.

The chain employs TRBV6-6 and TRBJ2-1; the match to TRBD2 covers 7 bases. The CDR3 runs to 15 residues. V was pared by 5 bases and J by 6 bases, with 10 bases of the junction left unmatched. Germline assignment: CDR1 MNHNY and CDR2 SVGAGI (reference sequence). In DNA, the CDR3 is TGTGCCAGCAGTGGGCGATGGGAGGGAGTCAATGAGCAGTTCTTC. Its protein is CASSGRWEGVNEQFF.

This chain links TRBV5-1 with TRBJ2-4; TRBD2 agrees at 8 bases. V trimming: 4 bases; J trimming: 13 bases; junction bases outside the gene matches: 10. Germline CDR1 and CDR2: SGHRS and YFSETQ. The CDR3 is 13 residues long. The CDR3 DNA is TGCGCCAGCAGCGTGCTCACAGGCGGGGGGCAGTACTTC. Translated: CASSVLTGGGQYF. Full variable domain (missing parts from reference TRBV5-1 and TRBJ2-4): KAGVTQTPRYLIKTRGQQVTLSCSPISGHRSVSWYQQTPGQGLQFLFEYFSETQRNKGNFPGRFSGRQFSNSRSEMNVSTLELGDSALYLCASSVLTGGGQYFGAGTRLSVL.

V gene TRBV7-8 combines with J gene TRBJ2-3, with 9 bases that match TRBD2. The CDR3 runs to 17 residues. J was trimmed by 2 bases and V by 2 bases; bases with no gene match: 8. The germline V gene has CDR1 SGHVS and CDR2 FQNEAQ. This chain's CDR3 is CASSLMGSGGITDTQYF. The CDR3 DNA follows: TGTGCCAGCAGCTTAATGGGTAGCGGGGGAATCACAGATACGCAGTATTTT.

The chain couples TRBV25-1 to TRBJ2-7; 7 bases agree with TRBD1. V lost 10 bases, J lost 5 bases, and 5 bases stayed unmatched. CDR3 length: 11 residues. The germline V gene has CDR1 MGHDK and CDR2 SYGVNS. The CDR3 nucleotides read TGTGCCACCGGACAGGCCCACGAGCAGTACTTC. It codes for CATGQAHEQYF.

In this sample, this clonotype turned up a few times. This chain joins TRBV20-1 and TRBJ2-5; 10 positions match TRBD2. V shed 4 bases and J 0 bases; nucleotides not matched to a gene: 2. The CDR3 consists of 14 residues. Germline V gives CDR1 DFQATT, CDR2 SNEGSKA (reference sequence). CDR3 protein: CSATSGGNQETQYF. The CDR3, as DNA: TGCAGTGCTACTAGCGGGGGTAACCAAGAGACCCAGTACTTC.

The chain links TRBV6-5 to TRBJ1-1, with a tentative D call TRBD1 (5 bases). The CDR3 is 15 amino acids. Trimming shortened V by 0 bases and J by 5 bases, and 13 bases separated the two germline ends. Germline lookup yields CDR1 MNHEY and CDR2 SVGAGI. The CDR3 loop reads CASSYSTVGETEAFF. The CDR3 region has the DNA TGTGCCAGCAGTTACTCGACCGTGGGGGAGACTGAAGCTTTCTTT.

Turning to this clonotype: With a much larger clone just one base away, this may be a read error. The gene calls are TRBV4-1 and TRBJ2-1; 7 bases are a match to TRBD1. The CDR3 is 14 residues long. The germline V gene has CDR1 MGHRA and CDR2 YSYEKL. The CDR3 loop reads CASSQVTGENEQSF. The CDR3 DNA reads as TGCGCCAGCAGCCAAGTAACAGGGGAAAATGAGCAGTCCTTC.

This chain links TRBV19 with TRBJ1-1; 7 bases fit TRBD1. CDR3 length: 15 amino acids. V trimming: 3 bases; J trimming: 10 bases; junction bases outside the gene matches: 14. Germline V CDR1 and CDR2: LNHDA, SQIVND (reference sequence). This chain's CDR3 is CASSISTGATVGAFF. CDR3 bases: TGTGCCAGTAGTATCTCCACAGGGGCGACCGTGGGAGCTTTCTTT.

This clonotype came up a few times. V and J are TRBV7-9 and TRBJ2-4; no clear D gene. Per the germline V gene, CDR1 is SEHNR and CDR2 is FQNEAQ (reference sequence). The CDR3 has 12 residues. V lost 1 base and J lost 4, with 2 bases in between. The CDR3 spells CASSLVKNIQYF. For the CDR3, the DNA is TGTGCCAGCAGCTTAGTAAAAAACATTCAGTACTTC.

This sequence joins TRBV4-3 and TRBJ2-2; perhaps TRBD1 as D (5 bases). In germline, CDR1 is LGHNA, CDR2 YSLEER. This CDR3 has 15 residues. Trimming left V 4 bases short and J 5 bases short, with 14 bases between. The CDR3 protein is CASSPRTPPTGELFF. The CDR3 DNA reads as TGCGCCAGCAGCCCCCGGACACCGCCAACCGGGGAGCTGTTTTTT.

This clonotype occurred a few times. This sequence joins TRBV28 and TRBJ2-1; D tentatively reads TRBD1 or TRBD2 (5 bases each). CDR1 is MDHEN, CDR2 SYDVKM, per germline. This CDR3 comprises 15 residues. Trimming pared 2 bases from V and 5 bases from J, leaving 13 bases between. CDR3 region: CASSLDLGTDNEQFF. The CDR3 DNA reads TGTGCCAGCAGTTTAGATCTGGGGACGGACAATGAGCAGTTCTTC. The variable domain in full, with the rest retrieved from reference TRBV28 and TRBJ2-1, is DVKVTQSSRYLVKRTGEKVFLECVQDMDHENMFWYRQDPGLGLRLIYFSYDVKMKEKGDIPEGYSVSREKKERFSLILESASTNQTSMYLCASSLDLGTDNEQFFGPGTRLTVL.

There are a few counts of this clonotype. The chain is built from TRBV7-9 and TRBJ1-1; D call uncertain. Germline V gives CDR1 SEHNR, CDR2 FQNEAQ (reference sequence). V gave up 4 bases and J gave up 1 base, with 10 bases separating them. The CDR3 sequence is 14 residues long. The CDR3 is CASSSSTGNTEAFF. The CDR3 bases are TGTGCCAGCAGCTCCTCGACGGGGAACACTGAAGCTTTCTTT.

The chain links TRBV12-3 or TRBV12-4 to TRBJ2-5; 7 nucleotides align to TRBD1. CDR3 length: 14 amino acids. The V segment lost 6 bases and the J segment 5 bases; nucleotides outside the gene matches: 9. The DNA for the CDR3 is TGTGCCAGCAGGATCACAGGGGTTGAGGAGACCCAGTACTTC. It specifies CASRITGVEETQYF.

This clonotype was seen only once. The V call is TRBV6-5, the J call TRBJ1-1; D remains ambiguous. From germline, CDR1 is MNHEY and CDR2 SVGAGI. Trimming left V 6 bases short and J 4 bases short, with 15 bases between. The CDR3 sequence is 14 residues long. The CDR3: CASREVRDGTEAFF. CDR3 nucleotide sequence: TGTGCCAGCAGGGAGGTTCGAGATGGCACTGAAGCTTTCTTT.

This clonotype has just a few counts. J is TRBJ1-5 and V is TRBV7-9; D is perhaps TRBD1 (5 bases). The CDR3 extends over 14 amino acids. Trimming removed 0 bases at V and 5 bases at J, with 8 bases between. Germline CDR1 is SEHNR and CDR2 is FQNEAQ (reference sequence). The CDR3 loop reads CASSLALGDQPQHF. The CDR3 DNA reads TGTGCCAGCAGCTTAGCGCTGGGGGATCAGCCCCAGCATTTT.

This clonotype was seen just once. This chain joins TRBV7-3 and TRBJ2-1; 10 positions agree with TRBD2. With V trimmed by 11 bases and J by 4 bases, 8 bases remained unmatched. There are 14 residues in the CDR3. The germline V gene has CDR1 SGHTA and CDR2 FQGTGA. The CDR3 reads CACSSSGGYNEQFF. DNA for the CDR3: TGTGCCTGCTCCTCTAGCGGGGGTTACAATGAGCAGTTCTTC.